These T cell receptor beta chains were read from a single sample in a study of cytomegalovirus exposure and HLA in healthy donors. Sequenced by immunoSEQ multiplex PCR; TCRdb stores in-frame clones only, minus some. The data contain about 170,000 clones, approximately 84% of them seen just once; the ten biggest clones take up roughly 4.8%. Sample: PBMCs. These receptors were collected from a woman in her 50s in good health and CMV-seropositive. Each CDR3 is given with its conserved first and last residue. Fields, in order: V gene, clone size, CDR3 length, D gene, J gene, CDR3 DNA, CDR3 protein. The D gene is left open where the match is weak. Some rows mark clone size as missing; the rest say once, few, many or name a class of expanded clone.

TRBV28	.	14	TRBD1	TRBJ1-2	TGTGCCAGCAGATCCGGGACAGGGAACTATGGCTACACCTTC	CASRSGTGNYGYTF
TRBV28	.	13	.	TRBJ2-7	TGTGCCAGCCTAGGATCCGTAACCTACGAGCAGTACTTC	CASLGSVTYEQYF
TRBV11-2	.	15	.	TRBJ2-2	TGTGCCAGCAGCCGCAGGCAACCCAACACCGGGGAGCTGTTTTTT	CASSRRQPNTGELFF
TRBV10-3	.	14	TRBD1	TRBJ2-7	TGTGCCATCAGTGAGGAACAGGGGGCTTCCGAGCAGTACTTC	CAISEEQGASEQYF
TRBV29-1	.	13	.	TRBJ1-1	TGCAGCGTTGCCCAACAGGGAGCAACTGAAGCTTTCTTT	CSVAQQGATEAFF
TRBV13	.	15	.	TRBJ2-6	TGTGCCAGCAGCCCAACAGGGATGGGGGCCAACGTCCTGACTTTC	CASSPTGMGANVLTF
TRBV19	few	14	.	TRBJ2-7	TGTGCCAGTAGTATCGGGTTAAGCTCCTACGAGCAGTACTTC	CASSIGLSSYEQYF
TRBV6-5	.	16	.	TRBJ2-5	TGTGCCAGCAGTTACCGCCCCCGGGACAACCAAGAGACCCAGTACTTC	CASSYRPRDNQETQYF
TRBV28	once	15	.	TRBJ2-5	TGTGCCAGCAGTTCAAGACGGTTCCCGGGAGAGACCCAGTACTTC	CASSSRRFPGETQYF
TRBV2	once	12	TRBD1	TRBJ2-7	TGTGCCAGCCGGGACAGGGGTTTCGAGCAGTACTTC	CASRDRGFEQYF
TRBV21-1	.	17	.	TRBJ1-5	TGTGCCAGCAGCAAAGAACGTATCGGGAGGGCTGGTCAGCCCCAGCATTTT	CASSKERIGRAGQPQHF
TRBV15	.	15	.	TRBJ1-5	TGTGCCACCAGCAGGGAGACGGTCCAGGGACAGCCCCAGCATTTT	CATSRETVQGQPQHF
TRBV25-1	.	17	.	TRBJ2-3	TGTGCCAGCAGTGAATTGGGAACAGGGAGTAGAACAGATACGCAGTATTTT	CASSELGTGSRTDTQYF
TRBV7-3	.	13	.	TRBJ2-7	TGTGCCAGCAGCCCCGAAATTTCCAGGGAGCAGTACTTC	CASSPEISREQYF
TRBV9	.	17	.	TRBJ1-6	TGTGCCAGCAGCCCTGACAGGCCCTTGGGAGAAAGTTCACCCCTCCACTTT	CASSPDRPLGESSPLHF
TRBV7-7	.	15	.	TRBJ2-1	TGTGCTAGCAGCTCGGCGGTGGGTTCGTACAATGAGCAGTTCTTC	CASSSAVGSYNEQFF
TRBV6-5	.	14	.	TRBJ1-6	TGTGCCAGCAGTTACCCCGAGGCAAATTCACCCCTCCACTTT	CASSYPEANSPLHF
TRBV7-9	.	15	TRBD1	TRBJ1-4	TGTGCCAGCAGCGAACGGACAGGGGGGAATGAAAAACTGTTTTTT	CASSERTGGNEKLFF
TRBV7-3	.	17	.	TRBJ2-3	TGTGCCAGCAGCTTAATGGCAGGGGCCCTAAGCACAGATACGCAGTATTTT	CASSLMAGALSTDTQYF
TRBV25-1	.	17	TRBD1	TRBJ2-6	TGTGCCAGCAGTGAGAGGGGGCCACCCTCTGGGGCCAACGTCCTGACTTTC	CASSERGPPSGANVLTF
TRBV19	.	12	.	TRBJ1-2	TGTGCCAGTATCGACAGTGGGTATGGCTACACCTTC	CASIDSGYGYTF
TRBV5-1	.	17	.	TRBJ1-4	TGCGCCAGCAGCTGGGGACAAACCAACCCAACTAATGAAAAACTGTTTTTT	CASSWGQTNPTNEKLFF
TRBV9	.	16	.	TRBJ1-3	TGTGCCAGCAGCGTATCCCCGACAAAGGCTGGAAACACCATATATTTT	CASSVSPTKAGNTIYF
TRBV7-9	.	12	.	TRBJ2-7	TGTGCCAGCAGCTTATACGGGTACGAGCAGTACTTC	CASSLYGYEQYF
TRBV5-1	.	14	.	TRBJ1-1	TGCGCCAGCAGCTTAGGCAGGGGAGGGACTGAAGCTTTCTTT	CASSLGRGGTEAFF
TRBV7-3	.	16	TRBD2	TRBJ2-3	TGTGCCAGCAGCTCCGGACTAGCGGGAGGCCACACTACGCAGTATTTT	CASSSGLAGGHTTQYF
TRBV21-1	.	17	.	TRBJ1-5	TGTGCCAGCAGCAAAGAGGGGAAGGAGTCAGGGAAGGACCCCCAGCATTTT	CASSKEGKESGKDPQHF
TRBV7-6	few	15	.	TRBJ2-1	TGTGCCAGCAGCCCTCGCCACACCTCCTACAATGAGCAGTTCTTC	CASSPRHTSYNEQFF
TRBV5-8	.	13	.	TRBJ2-3	TGTGCCAGCAGCCTCAGGGGAGCAGATACGCAGTATTTT	CASSLRGADTQYF
TRBV5-4	.	12	TRBD2	TRBJ2-5	TGTGCCAGCAGCCGACTAGCAGAGACCCAGTACTTC	CASSRLAETQYF
TRBV19	.	14	.	TRBJ1-2	TGTGCCAGTGGGCCCCAAGGCTACGGCTATGGCTACACCTTC	CASGPQGYGYGYTF
TRBV27	large	13	TRBD2	TRBJ2-5	TGTGCCAGCCGACTCGGGACTAAGGAGACCCAGTACTTC	CASRLGTKETQYF
TRBV7-8	.	13	.	TRBJ1-2	TGTGCCAGCAGCCTATCAGGGTACTATGGCTACACCTTC	CASSLSGYYGYTF
TRBV19	.	15	.	TRBJ2-1	TGTGCCAGTAGTCCCCAGCGGAGCTCCTACAATGAGCAGTTCTTC	CASSPQRSSYNEQFF
TRBV5-8	.	16	.	TRBJ2-5	TGTGCCAGCAGCGCTCCTTCACGGGGGGCCAAGGAGACCCAGTACTTC	CASSAPSRGAKETQYF
TRBV15	.	18	TRBD1	TRBJ1-4	TGTGCCACCAGCAGAGAAAAGACAGGGGTACTCTCAGACGAAAAACTGTTTTTT	CATSREKTGVLSDEKLFF
TRBV19	.	16	TRBD1	TRBJ1-3	TGTGCCAGTACCCAACAGGGGGCCATCTCTGGAAACACCATATATTTT	CASTQQGAISGNTIYF
TRBV29-1	.	15	.	TRBJ2-2	TGCAGCGCAGGGCGGGGCACATCGAACACCGGGGAGCTGTTTTTT	CSAGRGTSNTGELFF
TRBV19	.	16	TRBD1	TRBJ2-2	TGTGCCAGTAGTTTTGACAGGGGGTTAGCCACCGGGGAGCTGTTTTTT	CASSFDRGLATGELFF
TRBV15	.	15	.	TRBJ1-2	TGTGCCACCAGAAGGGAGGTGGGCAGGGAAGATGGCTACACCTTC	CATRREVGREDGYTF